The 19 T cell receptor beta chains reported below all come from one sample, sequenced in a study of T-cell reconstitution after alpha-beta-depleted transplantation in children. As it was prepared, the TCRbeta library received unique molecular identifiers. TCRdb analysed the PCR reads with MiXCR anew, one entry per CDR3 protein. Counted here are about 980,000 distinct CDR3 sequences, 25% to 35% occurring once; the ten biggest clones make up 28%. This specimen was PBMCs, mostly from graft donor cells, taken 360 days after TCRalphabeta/CD19-depleted stem cell transplant. The receptors here all came from a boy under two years old who had a stem cell transplant for SCID, so the T cells may come from the graft donor.

In this sample, this clonotype turned up a few times. The chain carries TRBV29-1 and TRBJ1-5; D not certain. The CDR3 runs 13 residues. Germline V gene lookup returns CDR1 SQVTM and CDR2 ANQGSEA. V was trimmed by 6 bases and J by 4 bases, leaving 13 bases between them. CDR3 nucleotides: TGCAGCGTGGCTACCGGGGTTAATCAGCCCCAGCATTTT. This gives the protein CSVATGVNQPQHF. The whole variable domain, remainder taken from reference TRBV29-1 and TRBJ1-5, is SAVISQKPSRDICQRGTSLTIQCQVDSQVTMMFWYRQQPGQSLTLIATANQGSEATYESGFVIDKFPISRPNLTFSTLTVSNMSPEDSSIYLCSVATGVNQPQHFGDGTRLSIL.

The rearrangement links TRBV7-6 to TRBJ1-1, with D uncertain. The CDR3 length is 11 residues. V was shortened by 0 bases and J by 10 bases, with 6 bases between the two germline ends. Germline CDR1 is SGHVS and CDR2 is FNYEAQ. CDR3 region: CASSLAKRAFF. CDR3 DNA: TGTGCCAGCAGCTTAGCCAAAAGAGCTTTCTTT. Together with reference TRBV7-6 and TRBJ1-1, the CDR3 gives the full variable domain: GAGVSQSPRYKVTKRGQDVALRCDPISGHVSLYWYRQALGQGPEFLTYFNYEAQQDKSGLPNDRFSAERPEGSISTLTIQRTEQRDSAMYRCASSLAKRAFFGQGTRLTVV.

This clonotype was seen a single time. The rearrangement links TRBV7-2 to TRBJ2-5; 8 positions agree with TRBD1. Germline loops: CDR1 SGHTA, CDR2 FQGNSA. Losses at the gene ends were 5 bases for V and 4 bases for J; bases not matched to a gene: 9. This CDR3 has 15 residues. The CDR3 DNA reads as TGTGCCAGCAGCACCCTTGACAGGGGACGAGAGACCCAGTACTTC. It is translated as CASSTLDRGRETQYF.

The V call is TRBV5-1, the J call TRBJ2-2, with D possibly being TRBD1 (6 bases). Trimming removed 7 bases at V and 2 bases at J, with 9 bases between. The CDR3 sequence is 13 residues long. In germline, CDR1 is SGHRS, CDR2 YFSETQ. The CDR3 loop reads CASQGPNTGELFF. DNA for the CDR3: TGCGCCAGCCAGGGGCCAAACACCGGGGAGCTGTTTTTT. The full variable domain, rest sourced from reference TRBV5-1 and TRBJ2-2, is KAGVTQTPRYLIKTRGQQVTLSCSPISGHRSVSWYQQTPGQGLQFLFEYFSETQRNKGNFPGRFSGRQFSNSRSEMNVSTLELGDSALYLCASQGPNTGELFFGEGSRLTVL.

This clonotype has just a few counts. V gene TRBV18 combines with J gene TRBJ2-7; 8 positions match TRBD1. The V gene end was trimmed by 6 bases and the J gene end by 2 bases; junction bases not matched to a gene: 9. Germline V CDR1 and CDR2: KGHSH, LQKENI. CDR3 size: 15 residues. The CDR3 reads CASSQTGERPYEQYF. CDR3 coding DNA: TGTGCCAGCTCGCAGACAGGGGAGCGGCCCTACGAGCAGTACTTC.

V gene TRBV4-1 combines with J gene TRBJ2-3, with TRBD2 as a possible D gene (7 bases). The V gene's germline CDR1 is MGHRA and CDR2 YSYEKL. The CDR3 extends over 16 amino acids. V was shortened by 1 base and J by 2 bases, with 13 bases between the two germline ends. The CDR3 DNA is TGCGCCAGCAGCCAAGTAGGGGGGGTACACACAGATACGCAGTATTTT. It yields the protein CASSQVGGVHTDTQYF.

This chain links TRBV28 with TRBJ2-7; the D gene is possibly TRBD2 (5 bases). V was cut by 4 bases and J by 3 bases, with 13 bases left in between. The CDR3 has 14 residues. Per germline, CDR1 MDHEN and CDR2 SYDVKM. This CDR3 is CASSSPASFYEQYF. The DNA for the CDR3 is TGTGCCAGCAGTTCCCCGGCTAGCTTCTACGAGCAGTACTTC. Complete variable domain (other parts from reference TRBV28 and TRBJ2-7): DVKVTQSSRYLVKRTGEKVFLECVQDMDHENMFWYRQDPGLGLRLIYFSYDVKMKEKGDIPEGYSVSREKKERFSLILESASTNQTSMYLCASSSPASFYEQYFGPGTRLTVT.

The chain is built from TRBV2 and TRBJ1-3; perhaps TRBD1 as D (6 bases). Trimming left V 5 bases short and J 2 bases short, with 16 bases between. Germline assignment: CDR1 SNHLY and CDR2 FYNNEI. This CDR3 has 16 amino acids. DNA for the CDR3: TGTGCCAGCAGTTTACAGGGAATTGCGGCTGGAAACACCATATATTTT. Translation gives CASSLQGIAAGNTIYF.

Only a few counts were recorded for this clonotype. The chain employs TRBV20-1 and TRBJ2-1; maybe TRBD1 (6 bases). Germline V CDR1 and CDR2: DFQATT, SNEGSKA (reference sequence). Between the trimmed V and J ends, which lost 0 bases and 9 bases, there was a span of 15 bases. The CDR3 is made up of 14 amino acids. CDR3 in DNA: TGCAGTGCTAGAGACCTACAGGGTAGGGGTGAGCAGTTCTTC. Translation: CSARDLQGRGEQFF.

V and J are TRBV4-2 and TRBJ2-5; 9 bases are a match to TRBD1. The CDR3 runs to 15 residues. Germline V lookup: CDR1 LGHNA, CDR2 YNFKEQ. J gave up 11 bases and V 3 bases, and 13 bases lay outside the gene matches. For the CDR3, the DNA is TGTGCCAGCAGCCACGCCCAGAGACAGGGGACAGGGCAGTACTTC. Translating gives CASSHAQRQGTGQYF.

V and J are TRBV6-4 and TRBJ2-1, with TRBD2 matching over 7 bases. The CDR3 is 18 amino acids. CDR1 and CDR2 from the germline V gene are MRHNA and SNTAGT. Trimming removed 6 bases from V and 0 bases from J; junction bases left unmatched: 14. CDR3 protein: CASRGVGGTPASYNEQFF. The CDR3, as DNA: TGTGCCAGCAGGGGGGTGGGGGGGACCCCGGCCTCCTACAATGAGCAGTTCTTC.

This chain links TRBV5-5 with TRBJ2-6; D call uncertain. CDR3 size: 14 residues. The germline V gene encodes CDR1 SGHKS and CDR2 YYEKEE (reference sequence). The ends were cut back, 6 bases at V and 0 bases at J, with 7 bases in the middle. The CDR3 DNA is TGTGCCAGCACCTTACACTCTGGGGCCAACGTCCTGACTTTC. The encoded protein is CASTLHSGANVLTF.

This clonotype was seen just once. This rearrangement joins TRBV4-2 to TRBJ1-2; TRBD1 agrees at 7 bases. In germline, CDR1 is LGHNA, CDR2 YNFKEQ. The J segment lost 4 bases and the V segment lost 1 base, leaving 6 bases of the junction unmatched. This CDR3 has 15 residues. The CDR3 sequence is CASSQGEGAVYGYTF. The CDR3 coding sequence is TGTGCCAGCAGCCAAGGAGAGGGGGCCGTCTATGGCTACACCTTC.

The gene calls are TRBV4-2 and TRBJ2-3, with D uncertain. V lost 4 bases and J lost 2, with 13 bases in between. The CDR3 spans 15 residues. The germline V gene has CDR1 LGHNA and CDR2 YNFKEQ. The CDR3 DNA reads TGTGCCAGCAGCCCGCTCGTTTGGATCACAGATACGCAGTATTTT. The encoded protein is CASSPLVWITDTQYF.

The chain couples TRBV25-1 to TRBJ1-5; unclear D gene. Germline assignment: CDR1 MGHDK and CDR2 SYGVNS. Trimming took off 7 bases at V and 4 bases at J, with 8 bases between the two ends. This CDR3 region has 12 residues. For the CDR3, the DNA is TGTGCCAGCAAGCTGCGAAATCAGCCCCAGCATTTT. This gives the protein CASKLRNQPQHF.

The V gene is TRBV11-1, the J gene TRBJ2-2; 7 bases are a match to TRBD2. The CDR3 runs 18 residues. V lost 2 bases, J lost 4 bases, and 13 bases stayed unmatched. The germline V gene has CDR1 SGHAT and CDR2 FQDESV (reference sequence). Here the CDR3 reads CASSLRRAGGSITGELFF. CDR3 DNA sequence: TGTGCCAGCAGCTTAAGACGAGCCGGGGGGTCGATCACCGGGGAGCTGTTTTTT.

This chain links TRBV4-3 with TRBJ2-2; 9 nucleotides match TRBD1. The CDR3 length is 17 residues. V shed 0 bases and J 3 bases; nucleotides not matched to a gene: 5. Germline-derived CDR1 and CDR2 are LGHNA and YSLEER. CDR3 amino acids: CASSQDGTGLHTGELFF. The CDR3 DNA reads as TGCGCCAGCAGCCAAGACGGGACAGGGTTACACACCGGGGAGCTGTTTTTT.

In its sample, this clonotype was seen a few times. The chain joins TRBV29-1 to TRBJ2-1; possible D gene TRBD2, 6 bases. Per germline, CDR1 SQVTM and CDR2 ANQGSEA. V was clipped by 3 bases and J by 6 bases, with 12 bases between them. The CDR3 loop spans 13 amino acids. DNA of the CDR3: TGCAGCGTTGATTTTCTAGCGTTCAATGAGCAGTTCTTC. Translation gives CSVDFLAFNEQFF.

This clonotype has only a few counts. J is TRBJ2-2 and V is TRBV7-2; D gene unclear. CDR1 SGHTA and CDR2 FQGNSA come from the germline V gene. Trimming shortened V by 1 base and J by 5 bases, and 11 bases separated the two germline ends. The CDR3 is 15 residues long. The CDR3 DNA reads TGTGCCAGCAGCTTAGTTGTAGGGTGGACCGGGGAGCTGTTTTTT. Its translation: CASSLVVGWTGELFF.